Listed below are T cell receptor beta chains from one sample, sequenced in a study of T cells in Graves' hyperthyroidism and ophthalmopathy. TCRdb used MiXCR to reprocess the multiplex PCR reads, holding one entry per CDR3 protein. The sample records 650,000 to 750,000 distinct CDR3 sequences, 12% to 15% being singletons. The sample taken for sequencing was blood. All receptors come from a woman aged 18-29 years with Graves' hyperthyroidism. The CDR3 runs from the conserved cysteine through the conserved F or W. The D gene is left open where the match is weak. The listing skips clone size in some rows; elsewhere it reads once, few, many or a size class.

TRBJ2-7 - TRBD2 TRBV15 TGTGCCACCAGCACCTCTAGCGGGAGTTTTTACGAGCAGTACTTC CATSTSSGSFYEQYF
TRBJ1-1 many - TRBV6-1 TGTGCCAGCAGCAGAAACGGATACTTTGAAGCTTTCTTT CASSRNGYFEAFF
TRBJ2-5 few TRBD2 TRBV13 TGTGCCAGCAGCCCCGGAGCGAGCGGGACTGAAGAGACCCAGTACTTC CASSPGASGTEETQYF
TRBJ2-3 - TRBD2 TRBV28 TGTGCCAGCAGCCATGGGGGGGGAGGTAGTGCAGATACGCAGTATTTT CASSHGGGGSADTQYF
TRBJ2-7 many TRBD2 TRBV10-3 TGTGCCATCAGTGCAAGCCTAGCGGGGAGCGGGTACGAGCAGTACTTC CAISASLAGSGYEQYF
TRBJ2-3 - - TRBV6-1 TGTGCCAGCCGCCCCGCGGGACCTAGCACAGATACGCAGTATTTT CASRPAGPSTDTQYF
TRBJ1-3 - - TRBV11-2 TGTGCCAGCAGCTTAGGACCAGGGGATGGAAACACCATATATTTT CASSLGPGDGNTIYF
TRBJ2-3 many - TRBV2 TGTGCCAGCAGTGAAGGGGGGAGCACAGATACGCAGTATTTT CASSEGGSTDTQYF
TRBJ2-1 - TRBD2 TRBV19 TGTGCCAGTAGTATAGATTCCCGACTAGCGCTAAACCACAATGAGCAGTTCTTC CASSIDSRLALNHNEQFF
TRBJ1-2 many - TRBV20-1 TGCAGTGCTAGAGATGGGGCTTCGGGTCCTAACTATGGCTACACCTTC CSARDGASGPNYGYTF
TRBJ2-3 - TRBD2 TRBV15 TGTGCCACCAGCAGGTTAGCGGGAGAAGATACGCAGTATTTT CATSRLAGEDTQYF
TRBJ2-2 few TRBD2 TRBV28 TGTGCCAGCAGTTCCCCCTCCGGGCGGGGGACCGGGGAGCTGTTTTTT CASSSPSGRGTGELFF
TRBJ2-1 many TRBD2 TRBV20-1 TGCAGTGCTAGCGGGACTAGCGGGAGGCAGAATGAGCAGTTCTTC CSASGTSGRQNEQFF
TRBJ2-2 - TRBD2 TRBV4-3 TGCGCCAGCAGCCAAGTGGGAAGCGGGAGGGAGGCCGGGGAGCTGTTTTTT CASSQVGSGREAGELFF
TRBJ2-7 few - TRBV2 TGTGCCAGGGGTTTAGGGGGTGAGCAGTACTTC CARGLGGEQYF
TRBJ1-1 few TRBD1 TRBV6-2/TRBV6-3 TGTGCCAGCATCAGGGGGGGGAGGAGAGAAGCTTTCTTT CASIRGGRREAFF
TRBJ1-6 many TRBD1 TRBV27 TGTGCCAGCAGTTTATCGGACAGGGGGCAGTCCTATAATTCACCCCTCCACTTT CASSLSDRGQSYNSPLHF
TRBJ2-1 many TRBD2 TRBV5-1 TGCGCCAGCAGCCCTATCCCTAGCGGGAGTAGGGAGCAGTTCTTC CASSPIPSGSREQFF
TRBJ2-5 - - TRBV10-3 TGTGCCATCAGTGAATCTGAGACCCAGTACTTC CAISESETQYF
TRBJ2-5 - TRBD2 TRBV6-2/TRBV6-3 TGTGCCAGCAGTTGGTTAGCGGGAGAGACCCAGTACTTC CASSWLAGETQYF
TRBJ2-3 - TRBD2 TRBV18 TGTGCCAGCTCACCGACTAGCGAAGCTAGCACAGATACGCAGTATTTT CASSPTSEASTDTQYF
TRBJ2-2 many - TRBV11-3 TGTGCCAGCAGCTTGATGGGGGGTCTAACCGGGGAGCTGTTTTTT CASSLMGGLTGELFF
TRBJ1-2 - TRBD1 TRBV20-1 TGCAGTGCCTCCGGACAGGGTACGGACTATGGCTACACCTTC CSASGQGTDYGYTF
TRBJ2-7 few - TRBV28 TGTGCCAGCAACTGGCAATCCTACGAGCAGTACTTC CASNWQSYEQYF
TRBJ1-1 - - TRBV28 TGTGCCAGCAGGGGCCGCACAGGCCGGAACACTGAAGCTTTCTTT CASRGRTGRNTEAFF
TRBJ1-2 many TRBD1 TRBV7-9 TGTGCCAGCAGCTCGACAGGGACTGATGGCTACACCTTC CASSSTGTDGYTF
TRBJ2-3 - TRBD2 TRBV12-3/TRBV12-4 TGTGCCAGCAGCACGCGGGGGGACGGCACAGATACGCAGTATTTT CASSTRGDGTDTQYF
TRBJ2-1 few TRBD2 TRBV19 TGTGCCAGTAGTATAGACCCTAGCGGGAGGGCCGGTATTACGAATGAGCAGTTCTTC CASSIDPSGRAGITNEQFF
TRBJ1-1 few - TRBV18 TGTGCCAGCTCACCACTTTCTAGGGGGTGGGGCACTGAAGCTTTCTTT CASSPLSRGWGTEAFF
TRBJ2-2 - - TRBV5-4 TGTGCCAGCAGCTCCTCAGGGGACACCGGGGAGCTGTTTTTT CASSSSGDTGELFF
TRBJ2-7 many - TRBV18 TGTGCCAGCCGGCCGGGACTCGACTCCTACGAGCAGTACTTC CASRPGLDSYEQYF
TRBJ2-3 many TRBD1 TRBV12-5 TGTGCTAGTGGTTTGGGACAGGGGGAGGCGGATACGCAGTATTTT CASGLGQGEADTQYF
TRBJ1-3 many - TRBV28 TGTGCCAGCACGCGAACAGGTCTTGGAAACACCATATATTTT CASTRTGLGNTIYF
TRBJ1-1 - - TRBV7-8 TGTGCCAGCAGCCCAATCCGTCTAAAGACGCCTCCGAGGGCTGAAGCTTTCTTT CASSPIRLKTPPRAEAFF
TRBJ2-7 many TRBD2 TRBV7-9 TGTGCCAGCAGCACCACACTAGCGTCGAGCTCCTACGAGCAGTACTTC CASSTTLASSSYEQYF
TRBJ1-1 few - TRBV4-1 TGCGCCAGCAGCCCGCTTCCGTCTTCGTACACTGAAGCTTTCTTT CASSPLPSSYTEAFF
TRBJ2-7 many TRBD1 TRBV13 TGTGCCAGCAGCACCGGGACAGAACACGGATACGAGCAGTACTTC CASSTGTEHGYEQYF
TRBJ2-3 - TRBD1 TRBV29-1 TGCAGCGTACAGGGGCTCAAGCGAGCTAGCACAGATACGCAGTATTTT CSVQGLKRASTDTQYF
TRBJ2-5 many - TRBV3-1 TGTGCCAGCAGCCCGCCAGGACAAAGAACCCAGTACTTC CASSPPGQRTQYF
TRBJ2-7 many - TRBV27 TGTGCCAGCATTCAGAGGACGCCCCCCTACGAGCAGTACTTC CASIQRTPPYEQYF
TRBJ1-2 few TRBD1 TRBV12-3/TRBV12-4 TGTGCCAGCAGTATGACAGGGGAGGCTAACTATGGCTACACCTTC CASSMTGEANYGYTF
TRBJ1-2 - - TRBV4-1 TGCGCCAGCAGCCAGTGGGATCTAGAAGGCTACACCTTC CASSQWDLEGYTF
TRBJ1-1 many TRBD1 TRBV30 TGTGCCTGGACCCGGACAGGGCCTGGTGAAGCTTTCTTT CAWTRTGPGEAFF
TRBJ2-2 - - TRBV6-1 TGTGCCAGCAGGCCATACCTACTACCCCCGCCGACATTTAACACCGGGGAGCTGTTTTTT CASRPYLLPPPTFNTGELFF
TRBJ2-1 many TRBD2 TRBV28 TGTGCCAGCAGCTCGAGGACTAGCGGGAGGTTCAATGAGCAGTTCTTC CASSSRTSGRFNEQFF
TRBJ2-1 - TRBD2 TRBV11-2 TGTGCCAGCAGCTTAGGGTGCCCAACTAGCGGGAGGTACAATGAGCAGTTCTTC CASSLGCPTSGRYNEQFF
TRBJ2-5 many - TRBV4-1 TGCGCCAGCAGTTGGACAGTTCAAGAGACCCAGTACTTC CASSWTVQETQYF
TRBJ1-5 - - TRBV5-8 TGTGCCAGCAGTTACACAGATCTGTACCGACCGAATCAGCCCCAGCATTTT CASSYTDLYRPNQPQHF
TRBJ2-7 - - TRBV28 TGTGCCAGCAGGAGCGTCCCCTACGAGCAGTACTTC CASRSVPYEQYF
TRBJ1-5 few - TRBV4-3 TGCGCCAGCAGCCAGCAACTTAATCAGCCCCAGCATTTT CASSQQLNQPQHF
TRBJ2-7 many - TRBV5-6 TGTGCCAGCAGCTTGGGGCAGAACCCCTCCTACGAGCAGTACTTC CASSLGQNPSYEQYF
TRBJ2-1 few - TRBV4-3 TGCGCCAGCAGCCCACAGGCTAGAGGGGGCTACAATGAGCAGTTCTTC CASSPQARGGYNEQFF
TRBJ2-1 many TRBD2 TRBV2 TGTGCCAGCAGCCTGTTACTAGCGGGAGGACTCAATGAGCAGTTCTTC CASSLLLAGGLNEQFF
TRBJ2-3 many TRBD2 TRBV7-9 TGTGCCAGCAGCTTAACTAGCGGGAGTGCAGATACGCAGTATTTT CASSLTSGSADTQYF
TRBJ2-7 many TRBD2 TRBV7-8 TGTGCCAGCAGCCTACCCGGGACTAGCGGGAGTTCTCCCTACGAGCAGTACTTC CASSLPGTSGSSPYEQYF
TRBJ1-6 - - TRBV7-9 TGTGCCACTCGGGATCCTACCGGAGATTCACCCCTCCACTTT CATRDPTGDSPLHF
TRBJ2-1 - TRBD2 TRBV7-2 TGTGCCAGCAGCGGTAGACTAGCGAGCTCCTACAATGAGCAGTTCTTC CASSGRLASSYNEQFF
TRBJ2-7 - TRBD1 TRBV2 TGTGCCTCCTGGGACAGGGCCTACGAGCAGTACTTC CASWDRAYEQYF